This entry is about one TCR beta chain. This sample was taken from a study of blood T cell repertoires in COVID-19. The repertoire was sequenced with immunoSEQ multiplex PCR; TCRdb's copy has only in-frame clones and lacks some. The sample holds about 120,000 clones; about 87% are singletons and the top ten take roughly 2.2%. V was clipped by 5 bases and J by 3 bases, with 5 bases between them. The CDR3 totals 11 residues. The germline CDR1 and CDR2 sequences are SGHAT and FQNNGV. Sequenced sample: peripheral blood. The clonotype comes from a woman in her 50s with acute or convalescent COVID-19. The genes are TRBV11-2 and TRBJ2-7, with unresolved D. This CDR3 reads CASSPYYEQYF. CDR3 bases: TGTGCCAGCAGCCCTTACTACGAGCAGTACTTC.